The source of this T cell receptor (beta chain) is a study of T cells after yellow fever vaccination. The CDR3 covers 13 residues. Germline CDR1 and CDR2: SNHLY and FYNNEI. The junction had 6 bases not matched to a gene; V was cut back by 4 bases and J by 6 bases. TCRdb reanalysed the 5' RACE reads using MiXCR and keeps one entry per CDR3 protein. The sample has some 320,000 distinct CDR3 sequences, roughly 8.7% seen once. Regarding this clonotype: What it binds is not known.

Findings of the study overall: A large majority of primary-vaccination clones showed up again after the booster (around 96% CD4, around 90% CD8). Overlap between CD4 and CD8 compartments was detected for a small share of clonotypes.

The receptor's source is a man younger than 35 who received the YFV17D yellow fever vaccine. The sample here was CD4+ T cells sorted from PBMCs, taken 5 days after the yellow fever booster vaccination. This chain links TRBV2 with TRBJ2-7; 7 nucleotides line up with TRBD1. CDR3 nucleotides: TGTGCCAGCAGTGGGGACAGCTGGGGCGAGCAGTACTTC. Translating gives CASSGDSWGEQYF.